This T cell receptor beta chain is drawn from a study of T cell responses to AZD1222 COVID-19 vaccine. The repertoire was sequenced with immunoSEQ multiplex PCR; TCRdb's copy has only in-frame clones and lacks some. The sample has approximately 100,000 clones; approximately 91% are singletons. This clone was recorded only once. Its antigen is unidentified. Study results and caveats: Spike was spanned by vaccine-associated CD4 TCRs, which were dominant at 160-218 and 743-854. Clonal diversity was possibly underestimated, and the donors were mostly white British, with more females.

The source material was peripheral blood, sampled on day 0 of MenACWY control vaccination. The sequence derives from an adult in good health.

The CDR3: CASTPSEGLTGELFF. The CDR3 coding sequence is TGCGCCAGCACCCCAAGCGAGGGGCTAACCGGGGAGCTGTTTTTT. The genes are TRBV5-1 and TRBJ2-2; D could derive from TRBD1 or TRBD2 (5 bases each). V lost 6 bases, J lost 5 bases, and 17 bases lay in between. Per the germline V gene, CDR1 is SGHRS and CDR2 is YFSETQ. This CDR3 spans 15 amino acids.